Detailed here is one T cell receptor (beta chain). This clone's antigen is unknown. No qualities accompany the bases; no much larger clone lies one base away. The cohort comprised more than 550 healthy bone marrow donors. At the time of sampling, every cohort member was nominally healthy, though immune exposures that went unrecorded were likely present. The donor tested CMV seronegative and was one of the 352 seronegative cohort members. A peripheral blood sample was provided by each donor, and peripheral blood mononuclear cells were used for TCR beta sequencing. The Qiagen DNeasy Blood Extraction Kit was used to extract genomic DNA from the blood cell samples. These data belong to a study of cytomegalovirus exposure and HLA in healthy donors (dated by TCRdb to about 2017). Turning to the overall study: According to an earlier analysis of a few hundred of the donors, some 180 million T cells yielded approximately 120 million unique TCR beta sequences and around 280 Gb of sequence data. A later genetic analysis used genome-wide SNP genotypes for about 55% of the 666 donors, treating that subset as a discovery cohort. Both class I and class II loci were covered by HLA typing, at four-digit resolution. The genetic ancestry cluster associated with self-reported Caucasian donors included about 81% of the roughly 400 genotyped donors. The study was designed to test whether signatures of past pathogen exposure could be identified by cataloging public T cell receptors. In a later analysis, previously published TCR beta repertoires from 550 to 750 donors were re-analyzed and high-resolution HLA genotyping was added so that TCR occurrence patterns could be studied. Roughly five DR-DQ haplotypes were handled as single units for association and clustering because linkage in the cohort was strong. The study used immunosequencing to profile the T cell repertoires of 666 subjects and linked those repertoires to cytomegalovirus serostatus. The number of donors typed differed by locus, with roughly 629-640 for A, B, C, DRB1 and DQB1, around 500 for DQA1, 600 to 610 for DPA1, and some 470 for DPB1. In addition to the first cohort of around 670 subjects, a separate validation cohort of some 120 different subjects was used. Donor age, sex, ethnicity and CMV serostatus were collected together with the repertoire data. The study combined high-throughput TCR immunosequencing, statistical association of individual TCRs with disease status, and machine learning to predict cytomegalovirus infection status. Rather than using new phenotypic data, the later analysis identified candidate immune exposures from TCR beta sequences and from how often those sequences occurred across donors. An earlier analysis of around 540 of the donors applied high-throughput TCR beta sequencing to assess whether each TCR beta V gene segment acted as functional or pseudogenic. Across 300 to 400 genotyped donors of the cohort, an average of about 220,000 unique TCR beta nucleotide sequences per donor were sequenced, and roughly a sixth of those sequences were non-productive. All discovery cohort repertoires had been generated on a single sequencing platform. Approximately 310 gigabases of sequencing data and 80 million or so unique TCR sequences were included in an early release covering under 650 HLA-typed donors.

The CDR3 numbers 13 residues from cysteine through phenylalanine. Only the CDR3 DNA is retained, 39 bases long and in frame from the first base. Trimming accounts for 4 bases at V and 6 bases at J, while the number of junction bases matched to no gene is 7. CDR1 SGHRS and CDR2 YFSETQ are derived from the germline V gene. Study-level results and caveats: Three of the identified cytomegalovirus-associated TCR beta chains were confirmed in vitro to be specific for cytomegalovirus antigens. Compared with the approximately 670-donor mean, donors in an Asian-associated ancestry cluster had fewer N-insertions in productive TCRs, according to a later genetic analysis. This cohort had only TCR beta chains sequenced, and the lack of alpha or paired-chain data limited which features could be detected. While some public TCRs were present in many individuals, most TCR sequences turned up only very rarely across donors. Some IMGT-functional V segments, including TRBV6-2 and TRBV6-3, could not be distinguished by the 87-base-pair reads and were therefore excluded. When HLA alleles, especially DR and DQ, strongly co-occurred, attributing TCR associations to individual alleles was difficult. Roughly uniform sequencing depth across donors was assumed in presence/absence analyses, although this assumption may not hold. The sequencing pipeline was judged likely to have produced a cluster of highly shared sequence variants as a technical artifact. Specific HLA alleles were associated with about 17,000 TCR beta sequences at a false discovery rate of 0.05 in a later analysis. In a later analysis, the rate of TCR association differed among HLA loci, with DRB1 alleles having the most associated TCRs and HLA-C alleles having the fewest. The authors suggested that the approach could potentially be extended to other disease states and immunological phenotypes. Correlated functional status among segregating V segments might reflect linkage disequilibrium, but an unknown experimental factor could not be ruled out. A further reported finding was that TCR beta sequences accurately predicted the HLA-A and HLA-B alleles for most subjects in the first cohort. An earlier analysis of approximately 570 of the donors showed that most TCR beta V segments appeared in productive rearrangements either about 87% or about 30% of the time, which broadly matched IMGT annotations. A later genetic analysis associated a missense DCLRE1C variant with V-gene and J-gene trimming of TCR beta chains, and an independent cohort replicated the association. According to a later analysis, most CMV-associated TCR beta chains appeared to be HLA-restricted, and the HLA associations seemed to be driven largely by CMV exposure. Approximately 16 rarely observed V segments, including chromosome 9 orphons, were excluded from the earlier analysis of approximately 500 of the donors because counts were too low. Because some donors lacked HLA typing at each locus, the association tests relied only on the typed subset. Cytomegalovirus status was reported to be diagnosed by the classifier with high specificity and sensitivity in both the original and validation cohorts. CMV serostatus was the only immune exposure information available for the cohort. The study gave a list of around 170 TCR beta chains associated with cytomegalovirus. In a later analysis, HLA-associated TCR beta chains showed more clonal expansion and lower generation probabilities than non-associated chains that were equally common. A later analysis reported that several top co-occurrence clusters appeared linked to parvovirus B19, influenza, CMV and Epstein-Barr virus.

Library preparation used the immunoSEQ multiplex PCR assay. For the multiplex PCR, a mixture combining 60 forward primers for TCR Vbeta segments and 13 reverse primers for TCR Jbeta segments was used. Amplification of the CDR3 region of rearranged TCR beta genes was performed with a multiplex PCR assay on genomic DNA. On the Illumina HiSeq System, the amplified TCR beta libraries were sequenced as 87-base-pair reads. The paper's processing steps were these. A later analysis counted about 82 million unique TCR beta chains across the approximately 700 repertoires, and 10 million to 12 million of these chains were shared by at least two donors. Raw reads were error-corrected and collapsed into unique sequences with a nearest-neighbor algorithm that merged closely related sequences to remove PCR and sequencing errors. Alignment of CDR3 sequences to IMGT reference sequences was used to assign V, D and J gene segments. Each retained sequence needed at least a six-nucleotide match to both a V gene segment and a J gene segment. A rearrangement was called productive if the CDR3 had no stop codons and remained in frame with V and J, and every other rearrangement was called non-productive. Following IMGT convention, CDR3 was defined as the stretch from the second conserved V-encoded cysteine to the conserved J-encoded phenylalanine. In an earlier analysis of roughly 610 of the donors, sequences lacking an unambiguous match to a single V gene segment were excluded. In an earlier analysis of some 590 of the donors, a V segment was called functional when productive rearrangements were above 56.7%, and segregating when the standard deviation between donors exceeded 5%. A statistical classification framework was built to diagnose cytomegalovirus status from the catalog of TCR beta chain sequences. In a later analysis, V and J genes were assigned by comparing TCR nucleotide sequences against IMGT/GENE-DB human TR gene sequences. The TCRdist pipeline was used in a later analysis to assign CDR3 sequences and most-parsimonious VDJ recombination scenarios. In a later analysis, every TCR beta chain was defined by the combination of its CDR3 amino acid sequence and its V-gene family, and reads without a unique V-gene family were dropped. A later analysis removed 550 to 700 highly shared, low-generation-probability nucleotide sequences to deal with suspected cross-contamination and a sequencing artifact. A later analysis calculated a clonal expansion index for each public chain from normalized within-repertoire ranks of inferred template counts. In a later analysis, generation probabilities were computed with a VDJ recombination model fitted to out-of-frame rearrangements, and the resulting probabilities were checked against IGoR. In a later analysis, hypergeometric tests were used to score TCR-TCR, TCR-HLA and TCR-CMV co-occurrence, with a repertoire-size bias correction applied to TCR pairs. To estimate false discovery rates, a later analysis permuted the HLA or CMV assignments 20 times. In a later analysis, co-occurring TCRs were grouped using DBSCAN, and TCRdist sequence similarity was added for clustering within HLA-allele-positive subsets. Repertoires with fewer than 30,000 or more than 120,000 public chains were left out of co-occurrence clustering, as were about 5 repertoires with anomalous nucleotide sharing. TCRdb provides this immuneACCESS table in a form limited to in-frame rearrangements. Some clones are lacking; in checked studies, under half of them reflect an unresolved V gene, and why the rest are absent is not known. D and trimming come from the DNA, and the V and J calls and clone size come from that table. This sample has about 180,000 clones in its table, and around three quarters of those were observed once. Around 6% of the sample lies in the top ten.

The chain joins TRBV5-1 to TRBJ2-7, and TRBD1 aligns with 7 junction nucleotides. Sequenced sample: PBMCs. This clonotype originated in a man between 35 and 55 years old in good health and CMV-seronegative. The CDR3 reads CASSDRQGAEQYF. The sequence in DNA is TGCGCCAGCAGCGATCGACAGGGCGCCGAGCAGTACTTC.